This TCR beta chain was retrieved from a study of blood T cells in healthy people across ages. The authors ran a second PCR of about 7 to 11 cycles using a sample-barcoded 5' primer and a J-beta primer mix. Each CDR3 protein is one row after TCRdb ran MiXCR on the 5' RACE reads. Altogether 1.5 million to 2 million distinct CDR3 sequences are present, 28% being singletons, with the ten largest covering over 7%. This clonotype has more than one count but fewer than ten. This CDR3 has 13 residues. Between the trimmed V and J ends, which lost 0 bases and 10 bases, there was a span of 10 bases. This clonotype was obtained from a woman aged 25 to 39 in good health. Material for sequencing was blood. The V gene is TRBV12-3 or TRBV12-4, the J gene TRBJ2-1; the D is unclear. The CDR3 is CASSLAQAVEQFF. In nucleotides, the CDR3 is TGTGCCAGCAGTTTAGCGCAGGCTGTAGAGCAGTTCTTC.